These T cell receptor beta chains were read from a single sample in a study of T cell responses to AZD1222 COVID-19 vaccine. Clones were read by immunoSEQ multiplex PCR, and TCRdb kept only the in-frame ones, dropping some. The table has under 140,000 clones, less than 95% seen once. Sample: peripheral blood, taken on day 0 of AZD1222 vaccination. The receptors were gathered from an adult in good health. Each CDR3 is given with its conserved first and last residue. Each record gives: D gene, clone size, V gene, J gene, CDR3 DNA, CDR3 protein. The D gene is left open where the match is weak. Expanded clones get a size class; other rows say once, few or many, or leave the size out.

.,.,TRBV5-1,TRBJ2-7,TGCGCCAGCAGCCCCGGGAAATCTTACGAGCAGTACTTC,CASSPGKSYEQYF
.,.,TRBV4-1,TRBJ2-5,TGCGCCAGCAGCCGCGGAATGCAAGATGGGACCCAGTACTTC,CASSRGMQDGTQYF
TRBD1,.,TRBV10-2,TRBJ1-5,TGCGCCAGCAGTCAGGGGGCAAGACAGCCCCAGCATTTT,CASSQGARQPQHF
.,once,TRBV5-1,TRBJ1-6,TGCGCCAGCAGCTTGATCAGGGCTAATAATTCACCCCTCCACTTT,CASSLIRANNSPLHF
TRBD2,.,TRBV7-6,TRBJ2-5,TGTGCCAGCAGCTCGGGACTAGCGGGGGGGTCAGAGACCCAGTACTTC,CASSSGLAGGSETQYF
.,.,TRBV28,TRBJ2-7,TGTGCCAGCAGTTCCACAGAGTACGAGCAGTACTTC,CASSSTEYEQYF
.,.,TRBV29-1,TRBJ2-3,TGCAGCGTCGGTAGACGAGACACAGATACGCAGTATTTT,CSVGRRDTDTQYF
.,.,TRBV4-2,TRBJ1-5,TGTGCCAGCAGTTCCACCGGCTCGTCGAGTACCCAGCATTTT,CASSSTGSSSTQHF
TRBD1,once,TRBV19,TRBJ2-3,TGTGCCAGTAGTACCGACAGGGAACTCACAGATACGCAGTATTTT,CASSTDRELTDTQYF
TRBD1,once,TRBV2,TRBJ2-1,TGTGCCAGCAGACGGACAGGACCTAGGGATGAGCAGTTCTTC,CASRRTGPRDEQFF
.,.,TRBV7-2,TRBJ1-2,TGTGCCAGCAGCTTAAAAACCACCTCATCGGATTATGGCTACACCTTC,CASSLKTTSSDYGYTF
.,.,TRBV18,TRBJ2-2,TGTGCCAGCTCACCCCAGGGACGGAGGAACACCGGGGAGCTGTTTTTT,CASSPQGRRNTGELFF
.,.,TRBV5-4,TRBJ2-7,TGTGCCAGCAGCTTGGTGGGCAGGGCGATCCACGAGCAGTACTTC,CASSLVGRAIHEQYF
.,few,TRBV6-5,TRBJ1-2,TGTGCCAGCAGTTCCCCATATGGCTACACCTTC,CASSSPYGYTF
TRBD1,.,TRBV2,TRBJ2-7,TGTGCCAGCCAGTCTGGACAGGGGGCTTACGAGCAGTACTTC,CASQSGQGAYEQYF
.,.,TRBV14,TRBJ1-1,TGTGCCAGCAGCCAAGTATACGCTGAAGCTTTCTTT,CASSQVYAEAFF
.,.,TRBV5-5,TRBJ1-3,TGTGCCAGCAGCTTGGTAGGGGATGGAAACACCATATATTTT,CASSLVGDGNTIYF
TRBD1,.,TRBV18,TRBJ1-5,TGTGCCAGCTCAGGGACAGGGCAAAATCAGCCCCAGCATTTT,CASSGTGQNQPQHF
.,once,TRBV28,TRBJ2-7,TGTGCCAGCAGTTTAGGAGGGAGAGGGGGGAAGTCCTACGAGCAGTACTTC,CASSLGGRGGKSYEQYF
.,.,TRBV2,TRBJ1-5,TGTGCCAGCATGCCTTCTCCTGGAAATAGCAATCAGCCCCAGCATTTT,CASMPSPGNSNQPQHF
.,.,TRBV6-5,TRBJ1-2,TGTGCCAGTTCCGGAGGGTTACGGTTCTATGGCTACACCTTC,CASSGGLRFYGYTF
.,.,TRBV2,TRBJ1-5,TGTGCCAGCAGTGAGACAGATTATCAGCCCCAGCATTTT,CASSETDYQPQHF
TRBD1,.,TRBV30,TRBJ1-1,TGTGCCTGGACTGCTCAGACAGGGGGTAGAGAACCTGAAGCTTTCTTT,CAWTAQTGGREPEAFF
TRBD1,few,TRBV4-1,TRBJ2-2,TGCGCCAGCAGCCCGAGGACAGGGCCGAACACCGGGGAGCTGTTTTTT,CASSPRTGPNTGELFF
.,.,TRBV6-5,TRBJ1-6,TGTGCCAGCAGTTACTCGGGGGTTAGTAATTCACCCCTCCACTTT,CASSYSGVSNSPLHF
.,.,TRBV19,TRBJ1-1,TGTGCCAGTAGTATCGGGACACAGAACACTGAAGCTTTCTTT,CASSIGTQNTEAFF
TRBD1,.,TRBV5-6,TRBJ2-2,TGTGCCAGCAGCCCTAGGCGACAGGGTCCGAACACCGGGGAGCTGTTTTTT,CASSPRRQGPNTGELFF
.,.,TRBV24-1,TRBJ1-5,TGTGCCACCAGTGATCACAGGGCCCAGCCCCAGCATTTT,CATSDHRAQPQHF
.,.,TRBV30,TRBJ1-1,TGTGCCTGGACAGTCATGAACACTGAAGCTTTCTTT,CAWTVMNTEAFF
.,.,TRBV14,TRBJ2-7,TGTGCCAGCAGCCACGTCGACGGACAAGCCTACGAGCAGTACTTC,CASSHVDGQAYEQYF
.,.,TRBV6-4,TRBJ2-1,TGTGCCAGCAGTGAGAATCAGGGGTCACTACACAATGAGCAGTTCTTC,CASSENQGSLHNEQFF
TRBD1,.,TRBV19,TRBJ1-1,TGTGCCAGTAGGACCACAGGGGTAGGGAACACTGAAGCTTTCTTT,CASRTTGVGNTEAFF
TRBD1,.,TRBV18,TRBJ2-7,TGTGCCAGCTCACCCCGGGACAGGGAATACGAGCAGTACTTC,CASSPRDREYEQYF
.,.,TRBV5-6,TRBJ2-5,TGTGCCAGCAGCTTGTACCAGGGCACAGAGACCCAGTACTTC,CASSLYQGTETQYF
.,.,TRBV18,TRBJ1-2,TGTGCCAGCTCACCCCTAGACGGAACTAACTATGGCTACACCTTC,CASSPLDGTNYGYTF
.,.,TRBV4-1,TRBJ2-3,TGCGCCAGCAGCCAAGAGGTCGGGTCCGATACGCAGTATTTT,CASSQEVGSDTQYF
.,.,TRBV3-1/TRBV3-2,TRBJ1-4,TGTGCCAGCAGCGGCATCAACTTTAATGAAAAACTGTTTTTT,CASSGINFNEKLFF
TRBD1,.,TRBV7-3,TRBJ2-2,TGTGCCAGCAGCTCGACAGGGGGCGGCACCGGGGAGCTGTTTTTT,CASSSTGGGTGELFF
.,.,TRBV6-6,TRBJ2-1,TGTGCCAGCAGTCTTCCCTCGTACAATGAGCAGTTCTTC,CASSLPSYNEQFF
TRBD2,.,TRBV11-2,TRBJ2-7,TGTGCCAGCAGCTTATTGTTGGGTCTGGCGGGGGTTTACGAGCAGTACTTC,CASSLLLGLAGVYEQYF
TRBD2,.,TRBV6-1,TRBJ2-3,TGTGCCAGCAGTGATTTGCGGGGGGGCACAGATACGCAGTATTTT,CASSDLRGGTDTQYF
TRBD2,.,TRBV3-1/TRBV3-2,TRBJ2-7,TGTGCCAGCAGCCAGAATAGCGGGGGGGCGCCCTACGAGCAGTACTTC,CASSQNSGGAPYEQYF